One T cell receptor (beta chain) is described in this entry. This record belongs to a study of blood T cell repertoires in COVID-19. Study at large: Nucleic acid was either cDNA or gDNA, and it came from T cells, B-cell-depleted T cells, or PBMCs.

V was pared by 4 bases and J by 1 base, with 11 bases between. The CDR3 runs 15 residues. Per germline, CDR1 SGHVS and CDR2 FQNEAQ. Only in-frame clones appear in the TCRdb table, and some are missing; sequencing was by immunoSEQ multiplex PCR. This table has roughly 13,000 clones, roughly 84% appearing once. The sequence came from a man aged 35 to 55 with active or convalescent COVID-19. Sequenced material: peripheral blood. The chain uses TRBV7-8 and TRBJ1-5, with a tentative D call TRBD1 (6 bases). CDR3 DNA: TGTGCCAGCAGCTCGAAACAGGGCAGCAATCAGCCCCAGCATTTT. Its protein is CASSSKQGSNQPQHF.